This T cell receptor (beta chain) was recorded in a study of blood T cell repertoires in COVID-19. Study overall: Sites across the United States, Italy and Spain contributed samples from acute and convalescent COVID-19. PBMCs, B-cell-depleted T cells, or T cells provided the cDNA or gDNA that made up the material.

The CDR3 sequence is 13 residues long. Looked up from germline, CDR1 is SGHAT and CDR2 is FQNNGV. Trimming stripped 11 bases from V and 2 bases from J, with 14 bases between. In the original workflow: From reference gene primer amplification, estimates of nucleated cell counts were derived. This table comes from immunoSEQ multiplex PCR, and its TCRdb copy is limited to in-frame clones, with some not included. V and J calls and clone size are as listed in that table; D and trimming were resolved from the DNA. The sample yields almost 300,000 clones, roughly 90% seen once. This chain uses TRBV11-2 with TRBJ2-3, with D possibly being TRBD1 (5 bases). Sequences were obtained from peripheral blood. The sequence came from a woman in her twenties or thirties with COVID-19, enrolled during active disease. CDR3 sequence reads: CACGHLNTDTQYF. The CDR3 nucleotides are TGTGCCTGCGGACACCTCAACACAGATACGCAGTATTTT.